This entry lists 27 T cell receptor beta chains sequenced from one sample in a study of T cells in Graves' hyperthyroidism and ophthalmopathy (dated by TCRdb to between 2019 and 2020). Preparation of the library involved multiplex PCR. The listed sequencing device is Illumina HiSeq 2000. Amplification of TCR beta CDR3 regions was carried out from RNA transcripts. The TCR CDR3 was subjected to a first round of RT-PCR using the HTBI primer set and the Qiagen OneStep RT-PCR kit. TCRdb handled the public reads itself, with Q25 trimming in fastp and clone calling in MiXCR, and kept productive beta chains. Duplicate CDR3 protein sequences are folded into a single record with the most common DNA and genes. The sample data list about 760,000 distinct CDR3 sequences, and 30% to 40% of these were observed just once. The biggest ten clones account for approximately 31% of the sample. Sequenced sample: blood. These receptors were obtained from a woman between 35 and 50 years old with Graves' hyperthyroidism.

In this sample, this clonotype turned up many times. The chain has TRBV5-5 and TRBJ2-5; D call uncertain. This CDR3 region has 14 residues. Trimming pared 1 base from V and 5 bases from J, leaving 12 bases between. Germline assignment: CDR1 SGHKS and CDR2 YYEKEE (reference sequence). The CDR3 nucleotides are TGTGCCAGCAGCTTGTCCTTAGGTCAGGAGACCCAGTACTTC. The encoded protein is CASSLSLGQETQYF.

The sample holds many counts of this clonotype. This sequence joins TRBV15 and TRBJ1-3, with D perhaps TRBD1 (5 bases). Germline CDR1 LNHNV, CDR2 YYDKDF (reference sequence). CDR3 size: 15 residues. V was shortened by 0 bases and J by 2 bases, with 8 bases between the two germline ends. DNA of the CDR3: TGTGCCACCAGCAGAGACAGGGCGGCTGGAAACACCATATATTTT. Its protein is CATSRDRAAGNTIYF.

This clonotype was recorded many times. The chain uses TRBV29-1 and TRBJ1-5; 8 nucleotides line up with TRBD1. There are 12 residues in the CDR3. V trimming: 6 bases; J trimming: 10 bases; junction bases outside the gene matches: 8. CDR1 is SQVTM, CDR2 ANQGSEA, per germline. The CDR3 coding sequence is TGCAGCGTAGCCACAGGGGGAGGTCCCCAGCATTTT. Translating gives CSVATGGGPQHF.

V is TRBV6-5 and J is TRBJ2-3; D not resolved. CDR1 is MNHEY and CDR2 is SVGAGI in the germline V gene. This CDR3 has 15 residues. Deletions cut 0 bases from V and 6 bases from J, with 13 bases between. The CDR3 loop is CASSYSVSARDTQYF. CDR3 nucleotides: TGTGCCAGCAGTTACTCTGTTTCGGCCCGGGATACGCAGTATTTT.

This chain connects TRBV7-8 to TRBJ2-5; perhaps TRBD1 as D (5 bases). Trimming pared 2 bases from V and 0 bases from J, leaving 16 bases between. Per the germline V gene, CDR1 is SGHVS and CDR2 is FQNEAQ. CDR3 size: 17 residues. The CDR3 reads CASSLRVQARNQETQYF. The CDR3 coding sequence is TGTGCCAGCAGCTTAAGGGTACAGGCCAGAAACCAAGAGACCCAGTACTTC.

A note on this clonotype: This CDR3 is missing its conserved last phenylalanine or tryptophan, likely due to a read error. The limits of the CDR3 on the DNA are not certain, so only TCRdb's listed CDR3 is given. The CDR3 region is CSARWTAL. The chain uses TRBV20-1 and TRBJ1-2. Counting both end residues, the CDR3 totals 8 amino acids. CDR1 and CDR2 from the germline V gene are DFQATT and SNEGSKA (reference sequence).

The chain has TRBV7-2 and TRBJ2-5; 12 bases match TRBD2. The CDR3 sequence is 15 residues long. In germline, CDR1 is SGHTA, CDR2 FQGNSA. With V trimmed by 7 bases and J by 5 bases, 8 bases remained unmatched. The CDR3 DNA sequence: TGTGCCAGCATCTCTAGCGGGAGGGCCGGGGAGACCCAGTACTTC. It codes for CASISSGRAGETQYF. The complete variable domain, with remaining parts taken from reference TRBV7-2 and TRBJ2-5, reads GAGVSQSPSNKVTEKGKDVELRCDPISGHTALYWYRQSLGQGLEFLIYFQGNSAPDKSGLPSDRFSAERTGGSVSTLTIQRTQQEDSAVYLCASISSGRAGETQYFGPGTRLLVL.

In DNA, the CDR3 is TGTGCCAGCAGTGTCGGGACAGGGGCCATAACAACTAATGAAAAACTGTTTTTT. Translated: CASSVGTGAITTNEKLFF. The gene calls are TRBV2 and TRBJ1-4, with TRBD1 matching 10 bases. Germline V gene data show CDR1 as SNHLY and CDR2 as FYNNEI. Trimming at V came to 4 bases and at J to 0 bases, leaving 8 bases not matched to a gene. This CDR3 spans 18 amino acids. The full variable domain, rest sourced from reference TRBV2 and TRBJ1-4, is EPEVTQTPSHQVTQMGQEVILRCVPISNHLYFYWYRQILGQKVEFLVSFYNNEISEKSEIFDDQFSVERPDGSNFTLKIRSTKLEDSAMYFCASSVGTGAITTNEKLFFGSGTQLSVL.

This clonotype has only one observation. V and J are TRBV7-9 and TRBJ2-1, with no clear D. The CDR3 spans 14 residues. Trimming took 0 bases from V and 7 from J, leaving 10 bases between them. CDR1 and CDR2 (germline): SEHNR, FQNEAQ (reference sequence). The CDR3 loop is CASSLAYQGNEQFF. CDR3 bases: TGTGCCAGCAGCTTAGCTTATCAAGGTAATGAGCAGTTCTTC.

This clonotype was counted a few times. This chain connects TRBV5-1 to TRBJ1-1; D ambiguous. The CDR3 sequence is 13 residues long. CDR1 is SGHRS, CDR2 YFSETQ, per germline. V was pared by 5 bases and J by 3 bases, with 11 bases between. CDR3 DNA sequence: TGCGCCAGCAGGAGGCAGATCGACACTGAAGCTTTCTTT. Protein: CASRRQIDTEAFF.

This clonotype was seen at least ten times. This sequence joins TRBV7-2 and TRBJ1-5; D gene unclear. Germline V gene sequence: CDR1 SGHTA, CDR2 FQGNSA. This CDR3 comprises 13 residues. V lost 5 bases and J 9 bases, leaving 14 bases between the germline ends. In nucleotides, the CDR3 is TGTGCCAGCAGCCCACAAGGGTCCGGGCCCCAGCATTTT. Protein product: CASSPQGSGPQHF.

This clonotype was recorded many times. The rearrangement joins TRBV6-5 to TRBJ1-5, with D unresolved. Trimming removed 4 bases at V and 7 bases at J, with 17 bases between. Germline CDR1 and CDR2: MNHEY and SVGAGI. The CDR3 sequence is 15 residues long. CDR3 coding DNA: TGTGCCAGCAGTTCCGACGACCCCGGCACCCAGCCCCAGCATTTT. Its translation: CASSSDDPGTQPQHF.

The V call is TRBV5-1, the J call TRBJ1-1; D is unresolved. The CDR3 is made up of 13 amino acids. The V gene's germline CDR1 is SGHRS and CDR2 YFSETQ. Between the trimmed V and J ends, which lost 5 bases and 5 bases, there was a span of 13 bases. The CDR3: CASREGLKTEAFF. In nucleotides, the CDR3 is TGCGCCAGCAGAGAGGGCCTAAAGACTGAAGCTTTCTTT. Full variable domain (missing parts from reference TRBV5-1 and TRBJ1-1): KAGVTQTPRYLIKTRGQQVTLSCSPISGHRSVSWYQQTPGQGLQFLFEYFSETQRNKGNFPGRFSGRQFSNSRSEMNVSTLELGDSALYLCASREGLKTEAFFGQGTRLTVV.

At least ten counts were recorded for this clonotype. The chain employs TRBV20-1 and TRBJ2-7; D is perhaps TRBD1 or TRBD2 (5 bases each). From germline, CDR1 is DFQATT and CDR2 SNEGSKA (reference sequence). The CDR3 extends over 12 amino acids. The CDR3, as DNA: TGCAGCGTCAGGGCTAGCCACTACGAGCAGTACTTC. Translated, it gives CSVRASHYEQYF.

This clonotype was observed many times. This chain joins TRBV7-9 and TRBJ1-5; unclear D gene. The CDR3 is 8 amino acids. V was pared by 5 bases and J by 15 bases, with 5 bases between. CDR1 and CDR2 from the germline V gene are SEHNR and FQNEAQ (reference sequence). The CDR3 bases are TGTGCCAGCAGCCTCCCGCATTTT. Translating it yields CASSLPHF.

This clonotype was observed many times. This sequence joins TRBV15 and TRBJ1-3, with D possibly TRBD1 on 5 matching bases. V lost 2 bases and J lost 2, with 19 bases in between. There are 18 residues in the CDR3. The V gene's germline CDR1 is LNHNV and CDR2 YYDKDF (reference sequence). In DNA, the CDR3 is TGTGCCACCAGCAGAAACTTGTGGAACCAGGGCCCTGGAAACACCATATATTTT. It translates to CATSRNLWNQGPGNTIYF.

In its sample, this clonotype was seen a few times. This chain uses TRBV29-1 with TRBJ2-1; D gene uncertain. V dropped 2 bases and J dropped 8 bases, with 4 bases sitting between them. Germline-derived CDR1 and CDR2 are SQVTM and ANQGSEA. CDR3 size: 10 residues. CDR3 amino acids: CSVEQHEQFF. The CDR3 nucleotides read TGCAGCGTTGAACAACATGAGCAGTTCTTC.

The chain combines TRBV14 with TRBJ1-4, with 7 bases lining up with TRBD1. The germline gives CDR1 SGHDN, CDR2 FVKESK. CDR3 size: 15 residues. J lost 8 bases, V lost 3 bases, and 9 bases had no gene match. The CDR3 is CASSQNQGVGEKLFF. The CDR3, as DNA: TGTGCCAGCAGCCAGAACCAGGGGGTAGGCGAAAAACTGTTTTTT.

The chain links TRBV7-2 to TRBJ2-4; 7 nucleotides line up with TRBD1. CDR1 and CDR2 (germline): SGHTA, FQGNSA. CDR3 size: 13 residues. The junction had 7 bases not matched to a gene; V was cut back by 5 bases and J by 9 bases. The DNA for the CDR3 is TGTGCCAGCAGCAATACAGGGGTTGGCATTCAGTACTTC. Translation gives CASSNTGVGIQYF. Full variable domain (missing parts from reference TRBV7-2 and TRBJ2-4): GAGVSQSPSNKVTEKGKDVELRCDPISGHTALYWYRQSLGQGLEFLIYFQGNSAPDKSGLPSDRFSAERTGGSVSTLTIQRTQQEDSAVYLCASSNTGVGIQYFGAGTRLSVL.

This clonotype was observed a single time. Since a much larger clone is just one base distant, this may be a read error. This chain uses TRBV20-1 with TRBJ1-3; D is ambiguous. V lost 4 bases and J lost 1, with 17 bases in between. The CDR3 is made up of 16 amino acids. Germline lookup yields CDR1 DFQATT and CDR2 SNEGSKA (reference sequence). The CDR3 DNA reads TGCAGTGCTATGCCCCTTGAGACTGGATCTGGAAACACCATATATTTT. Translated: CSAMPLETGSGNTIYF.

Remarks on this clonotype: One end of the junction does not line up with germline, which may come from a read error. J is TRBJ2-7 and V is TRBV6-5; D not resolved. The CDR3 sequence is 14 residues long. From germline, CDR1 is MNHEY and CDR2 SVGAGI. The CDR3 bases are TGTGCCAGCAGTTTTGGCATCGGCTCCTACGACCAGTACTTC. Translated: CASSFGIGSYDQYF.

There are a few counts of this clonotype. The chain has TRBV20-1 and TRBJ1-4; 8 bases match TRBD1. The CDR3 has 14 residues. In germline, CDR1 is DFQATT, CDR2 SNEGSKA (reference sequence). V was clipped by 5 bases and J by 3 bases; unmatched bases: 5. The CDR3 DNA reads as TGCAGTGCTTTTCAGGGGGCGGCTAATGAAAAACTGTTTTTT. Its translation is CSAFQGAANEKLFF.

This clonotype was picked up many times. The chain is built from TRBV10-3 and TRBJ2-5, with D perhaps assigned TRBD1 or TRBD2 (5 bases each). Looked up from germline, CDR1 is ENHRY and CDR2 is SYGVKD. The V gene lost 6 bases and the J gene lost 1 base, with 15 bases spanning the gap. CDR3 length: 15 residues. This CDR3 reads CAIRRGLASQETQYF. As DNA, the CDR3 is TGTGCCATCAGACGGGGCTTAGCCTCCCAAGAGACCCAGTACTTC.

As to this clonotype: A read error is possible here, since a much larger clone lies one base away. The chain has TRBV7-2 and TRBJ2-5; D not resolved. The CDR3 covers 14 residues. The germline V gene encodes CDR1 SGHTA and CDR2 FQGNSA. In nucleotides, the CDR3 is TGTGCCAGCAGTGAAAAGCTTTTCCAAGAGACCCAGTCCTTC. Protein sequence: CASSEKLFQETQSF.

This clonotype was seen ten or more times. The chain has TRBV13 and TRBJ2-5; 7 bases align to TRBD1. V gave up 6 bases and J gave up 5 bases; unmatched junction bases: 18. From germline, CDR1 is PRHDT and CDR2 FYEKMQ (reference sequence). The CDR3 loop spans 17 amino acids. The CDR3 DNA reads TGTGCCAGCAGTCGGAGTTTGGGACAGTGGATAGCGGAGACCCAGTACTTC. It specifies CASSRSLGQWIAETQYF. The variable domain in full, with the rest retrieved from reference TRBV13 and TRBJ2-5, is AAGVIQSPRHLIKEKRETATLKCYPIPRHDTVYWYQQGPGQDPQFLISFYEKMQSDKGSIPDRFSAQQFSDYHSELNMSSLELGDSALYFCASSRSLGQWIAETQYFGPGTRLLVL.

This clonotype has just a few counts. The V and J genes are TRBV7-2 and TRBJ1-1; a weak D match, TRBD1 (6 bases). Germline V gives CDR1 SGHTA, CDR2 FQGNSA. Trimming removed 6 bases from V and 1 base from J, with 18 bases in between. The CDR3 has 16 amino acids. As DNA, the CDR3 is TGTGCCAGCAGTTCAGGGGCCCTCGAGGGGAACACTGAAGCTTTCTTT. Protein sequence: CASSSGALEGNTEAFF.

This clonotype was found many times. The CDR3 region has the DNA TGTGCCACCAGTGAAGCGCCCGGGACAGGGGACTATGGCTACACCTTC. As protein: CATSEAPGTGDYGYTF. This chain connects TRBV24-1 to TRBJ1-2, with 10 bases that match TRBD1. This CDR3 comprises 16 residues. J lost 3 bases, V lost 4 bases, and 7 bases had no gene match. Looked up from germline, CDR1 is KGHDR and CDR2 is SFDVKD.